A single TCR beta chain is shown here with its context. These data belong to a study of blood T cell repertoires in COVID-19. Study details: Spain, Italy and the United States supplied samples that represented acute and convalescent COVID-19. The analysed material was cDNA or gDNA that came from T cells, B-cell-depleted T cells, or PBMCs.

The authors' processing: Cell counts per sample came from amplifying reference gene primers. Here immunoSEQ multiplex PCR was the method, and the copy in TCRdb shows in-frame clones only, minus some. V, J and clone size are those of that table, while D and trimming were read from the DNA. The sample records about 110,000 clones, 82% being singletons. The CDR3 loop spans 12 amino acids. V lost 0 bases, J lost 2 bases, and 3 bases lay in between. The germline V gene has CDR1 SGHRS and CDR2 YFSETQ. The chain carries TRBV5-1 and TRBJ2-7; D unresolved. The source of this sequence is a man between 65 and 80 years old with acute or convalescent COVID-19. Sequencing input: peripheral blood. CDR3 nucleotides: TGCGCCAGCAGCTTGGACACCTACGAGCAGTACTTC. It translates to CASSLDTYEQYF.